Listed below are T cell receptor beta chains from one sample, sequenced in a study of blood T cell repertoires in COVID-19. Only in-frame clones appear in the TCRdb table, and some are missing; sequencing was by immunoSEQ multiplex PCR. The table lists 210,000 or so clones, over 75% of them singletons. The specimen sequenced was peripheral blood. The receptors here all came from a man aged 50 to 59 who had recovered from COVID-19. Each CDR3 is given with its conserved first and last residue. The D gene is left open where the match is weak. Expanded clones get a size class; other rows say once, few or many, or leave the size out.

TRBV15	TRBJ2-7	NA	NA	TGTGCCACCAGCAGAGATGATGCCCGGTCCTACGAGCAGTACTTC	CATSRDDARSYEQYF
TRBV11-3	TRBJ2-3	once	TRBD2	TGTGCCAGCAGCTTGGGACTAGCGGGAGTTGCAGATACGCAGTATTTT	CASSLGLAGVADTQYF
TRBV20-1	TRBJ1-1	NA	TRBD1	TGCAGTGCTAGTAACAGGGGGCGAATGAACACTGAAGCTTTCTTT	CSASNRGRMNTEAFF
TRBV19	TRBJ1-2	NA	TRBD1	TGTGCCAGTAGTATGGAAGGACAGGGTGACTATGGCTACACCTTC	CASSMEGQGDYGYTF
TRBV6-1	TRBJ2-7	NA	NA	TGTGCCAGCAGTGAAGACGGAGCCACCTACGAGCAGTACTTC	CASSEDGATYEQYF
TRBV19	TRBJ2-7	NA	NA	TGTGCCAGTGGGGGGACGCGAGACTACGAGCAGTACTTC	CASGGTRDYEQYF
TRBV3-1/TRBV3-2	TRBJ2-7	NA	NA	TGTGCCAGCAGCCTTAACTACGAGCAGTACTTC	CASSLNYEQYF
TRBV5-8	TRBJ2-7	NA	TRBD2	TGTGCCAGCAGCGTAGGTCGACTAGCGGGATTTACCTACGAGCAGTACTTC	CASSVGRLAGFTYEQYF
TRBV5-4	TRBJ1-4	few	TRBD1	TGTGCCAGCAGCGGTACAGGGGGAGATGAAAAACTGTTTTTT	CASSGTGGDEKLFF
TRBV2	TRBJ2-2	NA	TRBD1	TGTGCCAGCGGGCTCGGGACAGTTAACACCGGGGAGCTGTTTTTT	CASGLGTVNTGELFF
TRBV2	TRBJ1-1	NA	NA	TGTGCCAGCACTATAGACAGTATGTCGCATGGGAACACTGAAGCTTTCTTT	CASTIDSMSHGNTEAFF
TRBV9	TRBJ2-1	NA	TRBD1	TGTGCCAGCAGCCGGACGGGACAGAGTTACAATGAGCAGTTCTTC	CASSRTGQSYNEQFF
TRBV5-3	TRBJ2-3	NA	NA	TGTGCCAGAAGCCTTTACAGGGTGGGGGATACGCAGTATTTT	CARSLYRVGDTQYF
TRBV5-4	TRBJ2-5	NA	TRBD1	TGTGCCAGCAGCTCAAGGGGGCCCCAGGAGGAGACCCAGTACTTC	CASSSRGPQEETQYF
TRBV5-1	TRBJ2-3	NA	TRBD2	TGCGCCAGCAGCTTGGTAGCGGGAGCCCGCACAGATACGCAGTATTTT	CASSLVAGARTDTQYF
TRBV10-3	TRBJ2-5	NA	TRBD1	TGTGCCATCAGTGGGAACAGGGGACAAGAGACCCAGTACTTC	CAISGNRGQETQYF
TRBV28	TRBJ2-7	NA	TRBD2	TGTGCCAGCAGTTTAGGATCACTAGCGGGAGTGGGGCAGTACTTC	CASSLGSLAGVGQYF
TRBV6-5	TRBJ1-5	NA	NA	TGTGCCAGCAGCTGGCAGGGAAGTCAGCCCCAGCATTTT	CASSWQGSQPQHF
TRBV24-1	TRBJ2-1	NA	TRBD2	TGTGCCACCAGTGGTAACGGGAGGGCCTTTATCTACAATGAGCAGTTCTTC	CATSGNGRAFIYNEQFF
TRBV5-1	TRBJ2-7	NA	TRBD2	TGCGCCAGCAGCTTGGAGGCGGGGGCCTACGAGCAGTACTTC	CASSLEAGAYEQYF
TRBV6-2/TRBV6-3	TRBJ1-5	NA	NA	TGTGCCAGCAGTTACACTGCGTGGAATCAGCCCCAGCATTTT	CASSYTAWNQPQHF
TRBV15	TRBJ1-6	NA	TRBD1	TGTGCCACCAGCACAGACAGGGTACTTCTGCCCCTCCACTTT	CATSTDRVLLPLHF
TRBV19	TRBJ2-5	NA	NA	TGTGCCAGTAGTATTGGAGGGTGGGAAAAGACCCAGTACTTC	CASSIGGWEKTQYF
TRBV29-1	TRBJ2-5	NA	TRBD2	TGCACCTCTTGGCGGGAGGGGGAGACCCAGTACTTC	CTSWREGETQYF
TRBV4-2	TRBJ2-7	few	TRBD2	TGTGCCAGCAGCCTTCGAACCGGGACTAGCGGGAGCTCCTACGAGCAGTACTTC	CASSLRTGTSGSSYEQYF
TRBV18	TRBJ1-5	NA	TRBD1	TGTGCCAGCTCACCAAGGACAGGGGGCGGTCAGCCCCAGCATTTT	CASSPRTGGGQPQHF
TRBV7-2	TRBJ2-7	few	TRBD2	TGTGCCAGCAGCTTAGCGTCGATAGCGGGAGGTCACTACGAGCAGTACTTC	CASSLASIAGGHYEQYF
TRBV30	TRBJ2-2	once	NA	TGTGCCTGGAGATGGAGAAGACCGAACACCGGGGAGCTGTTTTTT	CAWRWRRPNTGELFF
TRBV6-5	TRBJ2-1	NA	TRBD2	TGTGCCAGCAGCAAAACTAGCGGGAGGAAAGATGAGCAGTTCTTC	CASSKTSGRKDEQFF
TRBV5-3	TRBJ2-7	once	TRBD2	TGTGCCAGAAGCTTGGCATCACTAGCGGGAGCTTACGAGCAGTACTTC	CARSLASLAGAYEQYF
TRBV6-6	TRBJ1-2	NA	NA	TGTGCCAGCAGTTACCCCCAGGACACTAACTATGGCTACACCTTC	CASSYPQDTNYGYTF
TRBV6-5	TRBJ2-7	NA	TRBD2	TGTGCCAGCTCAACGACCGGGAGGGCCGACGAGCAGTACTTC	CASSTTGRADEQYF
TRBV18	TRBJ1-6	NA	TRBD1	TGTGCCAGCTCACCGATAACAGGGGAAGGCTCACCCCTCCACTTT	CASSPITGEGSPLHF
TRBV5-8	TRBJ1-1	NA	NA	TGTGCCAGCAGCAGTCAGGGCTGGTACACTGAAGCTTTCTTT	CASSSQGWYTEAFF
TRBV29-1	TRBJ1-1	NA	TRBD1	TGCAGCGTCGGGACAGCTCGAGGGGCTGAAGCTTTCTTT	CSVGTARGAEAFF
TRBV5-4	TRBJ2-7	NA	NA	TGTGCCAGCAGCCTACCCCGACTTGAAGGCGAGCAGTACTTC	CASSLPRLEGEQYF
TRBV6-5	TRBJ1-1	NA	NA	TGTGCCAGCAGTTACTCCGGGGGTTTGACTGAAGCTTTCTTT	CASSYSGGLTEAFF
TRBV6-5	TRBJ2-7	once	NA	TGTGCCAGCAGTTCGGACTTTGGGATGACCTACGAGCAGTACTTC	CASSSDFGMTYEQYF
TRBV2	TRBJ2-5	NA	TRBD2	TGTGCCGGGGGGGTTTTAGGGGAGACCCAGTACTTC	CAGGVLGETQYF
TRBV10-3	TRBJ1-6	NA	NA	TGTGCCACCTCCAGACAGGAACATAATTCACCCCTCCACTTT	CATSRQEHNSPLHF
TRBV3-1/TRBV3-2	TRBJ1-1	NA	TRBD1	TGTGCCAGCAGCCTACGGACAGGAGGCAAAGCTTTCTTT	CASSLRTGGKAFF
TRBV3-1/TRBV3-2	TRBJ1-3	NA	TRBD1	TGTGCCAGCAGCCTCAGGACAGGGCCAGGAAACACCATATATTTT	CASSLRTGPGNTIYF
TRBV12-3/TRBV12-4	TRBJ2-5	NA	NA	TGTGCCAGCAGTAGCGGCCGCGGGGAGACCCAGTACTTC	CASSSGRGETQYF
TRBV25-1	TRBJ2-1	NA	TRBD2	TGTGCCAGCTCCGGGCGGGAGGGCCGAACCTCCTACAATGAGCAGTTCTTC	CASSGREGRTSYNEQFF
TRBV19	TRBJ2-7	NA	NA	TGTGCCAGTAGCGACCTTCAGGTCAGCTCCTACGAGCAGTACTTC	CASSDLQVSSYEQYF